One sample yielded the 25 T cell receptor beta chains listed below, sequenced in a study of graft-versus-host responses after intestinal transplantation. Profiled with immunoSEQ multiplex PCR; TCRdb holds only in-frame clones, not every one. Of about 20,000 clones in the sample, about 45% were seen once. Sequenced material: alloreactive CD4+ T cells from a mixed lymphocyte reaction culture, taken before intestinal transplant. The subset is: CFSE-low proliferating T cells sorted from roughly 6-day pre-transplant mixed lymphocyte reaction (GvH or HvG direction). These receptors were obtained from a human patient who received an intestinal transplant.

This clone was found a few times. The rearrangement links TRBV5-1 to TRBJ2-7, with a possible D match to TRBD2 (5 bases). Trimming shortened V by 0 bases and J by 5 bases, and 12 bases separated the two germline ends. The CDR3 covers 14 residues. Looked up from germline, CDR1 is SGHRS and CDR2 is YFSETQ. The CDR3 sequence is CASSLAPGTDEQYF. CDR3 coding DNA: TGCGCCAGCAGCTTGGCTCCGGGAACGGACGAGCAGTACTTC.

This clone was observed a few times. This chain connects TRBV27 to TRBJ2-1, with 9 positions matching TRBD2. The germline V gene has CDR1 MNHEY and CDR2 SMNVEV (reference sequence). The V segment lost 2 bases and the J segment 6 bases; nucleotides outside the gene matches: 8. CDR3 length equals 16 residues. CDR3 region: CASSLLGTSYFNEQFF. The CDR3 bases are TGTGCCAGCAGTTTACTCGGGACTAGCTATTTCAATGAGCAGTTCTTC.

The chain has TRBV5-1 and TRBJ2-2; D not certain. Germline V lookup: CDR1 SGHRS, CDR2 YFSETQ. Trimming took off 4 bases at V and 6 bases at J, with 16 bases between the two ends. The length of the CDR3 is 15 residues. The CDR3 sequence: CASSLYANYAGELFF. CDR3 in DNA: TGCGCCAGCAGCCTGTACGCGAACTACGCCGGGGAGCTGTTTTTT.

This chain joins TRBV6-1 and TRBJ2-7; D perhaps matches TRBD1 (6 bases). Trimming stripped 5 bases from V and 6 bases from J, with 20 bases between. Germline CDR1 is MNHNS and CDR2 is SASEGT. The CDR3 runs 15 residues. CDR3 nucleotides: TGTGCCAGCAGTCGCCCGGGGATGGGGGCGGTCGAGCAGTACTTC. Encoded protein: CASSRPGMGAVEQYF.

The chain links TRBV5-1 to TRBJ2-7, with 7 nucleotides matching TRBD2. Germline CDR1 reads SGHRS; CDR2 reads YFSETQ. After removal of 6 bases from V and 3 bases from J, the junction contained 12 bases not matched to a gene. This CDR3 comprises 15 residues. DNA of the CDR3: TGCGCCAGCACTTACTTGGGGGGGTCCAACTACGAGCAGTACTTC. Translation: CASTYLGGSNYEQYF.

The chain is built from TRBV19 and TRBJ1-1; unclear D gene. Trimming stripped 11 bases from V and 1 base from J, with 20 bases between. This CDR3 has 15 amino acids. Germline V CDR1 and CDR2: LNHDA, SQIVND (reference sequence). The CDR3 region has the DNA TGTGCCTCCTTGACTAACGGGGTCTGGAACACTGAAGCTTTCTTT. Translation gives CASLTNGVWNTEAFF. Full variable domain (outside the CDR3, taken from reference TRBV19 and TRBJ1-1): DGGITQSPKYLFRKEGQNVTLSCEQNLNHDAMYWYRQDPGQGLRLIYYSQIVNDFQKGDIAEGYSVSREKKESFPLTVTSAQKNPTAFYLCASLTNGVWNTEAFFGQGTRLTVV.

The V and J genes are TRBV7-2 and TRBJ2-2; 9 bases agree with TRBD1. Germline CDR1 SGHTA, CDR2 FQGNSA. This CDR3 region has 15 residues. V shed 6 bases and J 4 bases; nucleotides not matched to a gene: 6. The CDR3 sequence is CASSPQGAPTGELFF. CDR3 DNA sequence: TGTGCCAGCAGTCCACAGGGGGCGCCCACCGGGGAGCTGTTTTTT.

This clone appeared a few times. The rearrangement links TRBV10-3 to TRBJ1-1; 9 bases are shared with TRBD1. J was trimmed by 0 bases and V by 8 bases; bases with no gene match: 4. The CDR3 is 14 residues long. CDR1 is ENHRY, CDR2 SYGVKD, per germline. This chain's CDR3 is CAISGTGMNTEAFF. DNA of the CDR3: TGTGCCATCTCCGGGACAGGGATGAACACTGAAGCTTTCTTT.

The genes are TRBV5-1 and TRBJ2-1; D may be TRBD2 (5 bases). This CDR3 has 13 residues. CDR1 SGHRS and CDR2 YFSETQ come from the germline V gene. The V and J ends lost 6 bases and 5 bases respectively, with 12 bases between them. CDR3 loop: CASTPERNNEQFF. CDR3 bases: TGCGCCAGCACTCCGGAGCGGAACAATGAGCAGTTCTTC.

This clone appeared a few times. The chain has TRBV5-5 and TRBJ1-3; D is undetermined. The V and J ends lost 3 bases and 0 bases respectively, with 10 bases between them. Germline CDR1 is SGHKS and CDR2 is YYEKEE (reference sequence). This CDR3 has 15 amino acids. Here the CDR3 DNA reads TGTGCCAGCAGCTGGGCAGCCGCCTCTGGAAACACCATATATTTT. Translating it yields CASSWAAASGNTIYF.

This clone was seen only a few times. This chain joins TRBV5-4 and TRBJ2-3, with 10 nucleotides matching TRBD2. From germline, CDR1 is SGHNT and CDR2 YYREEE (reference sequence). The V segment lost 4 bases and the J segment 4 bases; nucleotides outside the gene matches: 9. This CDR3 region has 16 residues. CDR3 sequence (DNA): TGTGCCAGCAGCCCCGGAGCGGGGGGGCCCGCAGATACGCAGTATTTT. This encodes CASSPGAGGPADTQYF.

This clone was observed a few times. The CDR3 here is CASSLGRQSYEQYF. CDR3 nucleotides: TGTGCCAGCAGCTTAGGGCGGCAATCCTACGAGCAGTACTTC. This rearrangement joins TRBV7-6 to TRBJ2-7; no clear D gene. The length of the CDR3 is 14 residues. Trimming stripped 1 base from V and 1 base from J, with 8 bases between. The V gene's germline CDR1 is SGHVS and CDR2 FNYEAQ.

Written as DNA, the CDR3 is TGTGCCAGCATTGGTCGAACGGGTAGCGTATGGGACGAGCAGTACTTC. Amino acids: CASIGRTGSVWDEQYF. This chain connects TRBV27 to TRBJ2-7, with D perhaps matching TRBD2 (5 bases). V lost 7 bases to trimming and J lost 5 bases, with 24 bases between them. This CDR3 has 16 amino acids. CDR1 and CDR2 (germline): MNHEY, SMNVEV (reference sequence).

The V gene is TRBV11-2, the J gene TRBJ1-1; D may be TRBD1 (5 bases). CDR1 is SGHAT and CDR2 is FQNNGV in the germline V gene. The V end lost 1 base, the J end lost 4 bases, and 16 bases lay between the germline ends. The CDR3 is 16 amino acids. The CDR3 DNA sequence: TGTGCCAGCAGCTTAGCCGGCCCCTTAAGGGGCACTGAAGCTTTCTTT. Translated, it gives CASSLAGPLRGTEAFF.

The CDR3 DNA reads TGTGCCAGTTCTCTCCTATTTAGGACTAGCGTTGGTGAGCAGTTCTTC. Protein product: CASSLLFRTSVGEQFF. The J gene is TRBJ2-1, the V gene TRBV19, with 9 bases fitting TRBD2. V dropped 8 bases and J dropped 9; count of bases not matched to a gene: 17. The CDR3 is 16 amino acids. The germline V gene has CDR1 LNHDA and CDR2 SQIVND (reference sequence).

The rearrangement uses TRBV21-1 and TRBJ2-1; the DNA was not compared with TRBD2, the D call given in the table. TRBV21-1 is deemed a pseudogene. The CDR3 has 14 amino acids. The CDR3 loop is CASSTPPFRREQFF. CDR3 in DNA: TGTGCCAGCAGCACCCCCCCCTTTAGGAGGGAGCAGTTCTTC.

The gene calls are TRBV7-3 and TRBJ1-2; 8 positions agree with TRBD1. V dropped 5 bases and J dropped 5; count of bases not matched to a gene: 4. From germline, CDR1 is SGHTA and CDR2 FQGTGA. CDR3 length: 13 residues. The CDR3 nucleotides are TGTGCCAGCAGCGCCGGACAGGGATATGGCTACACCTTC. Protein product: CASSAGQGYGYTF.

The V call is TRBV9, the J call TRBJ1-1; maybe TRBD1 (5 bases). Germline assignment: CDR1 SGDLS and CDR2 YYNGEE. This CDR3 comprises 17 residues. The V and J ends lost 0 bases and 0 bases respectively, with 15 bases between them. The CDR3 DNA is TGTGCCAGCAGCGTAGAGTGGGGGGGGATGTTGAACACTGAAGCTTTCTTT. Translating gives CASSVEWGGMLNTEAFF. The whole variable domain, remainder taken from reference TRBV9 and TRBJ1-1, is DSGVTQTPKHLITATGQRVTLRCSPRSGDLSVYWYQQSLDQGLQFLIQYYNGEERAKGNILERFSAQQFPDLHSELNLSSLELGDSALYFCASSVEWGGMLNTEAFFGQGTRLTVV.

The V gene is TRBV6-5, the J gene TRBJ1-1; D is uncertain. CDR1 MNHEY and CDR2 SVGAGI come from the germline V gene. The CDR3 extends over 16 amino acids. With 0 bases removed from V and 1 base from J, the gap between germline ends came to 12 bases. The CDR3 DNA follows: TGTGCCAGCAGTTACTCTAGTGTGCGCCCGAACACTGAAGCTTTCTTT. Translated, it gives CASSYSSVRPNTEAFF.

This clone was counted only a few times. The CDR3 DNA reads TGTGCCAGTACAGCGGGGTTGGGCACTGAAGCTTTCTTT. Amino acids: CASTAGLGTEAFF. The genes are TRBV2 and TRBJ1-1; D gene unclear. V was trimmed by 9 bases and J by 4 bases, leaving 15 bases between them. The length of the CDR3 is 13 residues. Per the germline V gene, CDR1 is SNHLY and CDR2 is FYNNEI.

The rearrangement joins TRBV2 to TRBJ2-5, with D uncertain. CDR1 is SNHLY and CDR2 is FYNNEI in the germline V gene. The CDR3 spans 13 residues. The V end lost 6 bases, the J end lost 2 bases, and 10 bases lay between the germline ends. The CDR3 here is CASSPQLQETQYF. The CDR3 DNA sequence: TGTGCCAGCAGCCCACAGCTTCAAGAGACCCAGTACTTC.

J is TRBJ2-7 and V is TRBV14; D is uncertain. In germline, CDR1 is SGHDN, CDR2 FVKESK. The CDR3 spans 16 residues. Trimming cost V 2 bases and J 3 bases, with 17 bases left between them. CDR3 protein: CASSQNVGLLRYEQYF. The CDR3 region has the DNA TGTGCCAGCAGCCAAAACGTGGGTTTACTACGCTACGAGCAGTACTTC.

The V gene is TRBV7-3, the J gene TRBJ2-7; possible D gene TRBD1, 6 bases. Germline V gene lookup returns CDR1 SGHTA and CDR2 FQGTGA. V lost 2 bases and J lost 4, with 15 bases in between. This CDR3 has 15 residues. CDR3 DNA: TGTGCCAGCAGCTTACAGGGTATAGGGGGTTACGAGCAGTACTTC. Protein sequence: CASSLQGIGGYEQYF.

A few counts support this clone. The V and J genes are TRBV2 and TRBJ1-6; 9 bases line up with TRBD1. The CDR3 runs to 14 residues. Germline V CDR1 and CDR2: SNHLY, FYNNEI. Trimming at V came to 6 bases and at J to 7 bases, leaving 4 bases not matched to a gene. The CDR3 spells CASSTDRGNSPLHF. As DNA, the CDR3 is TGTGCCAGCAGCACGGACAGGGGCAATTCACCCCTCCACTTT. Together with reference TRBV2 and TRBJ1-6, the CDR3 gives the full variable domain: EPEVTQTPSHQVTQMGQEVILRCVPISNHLYFYWYRQILGQKVEFLVSFYNNEISEKSEIFDDQFSVERPDGSNFTLKIRSTKLEDSAMYFCASSTDRGNSPLHFGNGTRLTVT.

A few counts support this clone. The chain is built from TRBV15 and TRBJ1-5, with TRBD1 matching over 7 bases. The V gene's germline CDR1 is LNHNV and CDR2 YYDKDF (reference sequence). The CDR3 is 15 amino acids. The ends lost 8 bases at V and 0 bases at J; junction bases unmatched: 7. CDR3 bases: TGTGCCACCGAGGACAGGATCAATAGCAATCAGCCCCAGCATTTT. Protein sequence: CATEDRINSNQPQHF.